This record looks at one T cell receptor beta chain sequence and its context. Its antigen is currently unknown. The data were taken from a study of T cells in localized non-small cell lung cancer. Study-wide results and limits: Longer overall survival associated with higher blood T cell density; shorter survival with higher adjacent-lung clonality.

The CDR3 has 16 residues. V was clipped by 3 bases and J by 3 bases, with 17 bases between them. Per the germline V gene, CDR1 is SGHKS and CDR2 is YYEKEE (reference sequence). Clones were sequenced by immunoSEQ multiplex PCR, and TCRdb holds only the in-frame ones, with some missing. This table has under 75,000 clones, approximately 87% appearing once. This material consisted of peripheral blood, taken before any cancer treatment. The clonotype was recovered from a male donor aged 60 or over with stage III squamous cell lung carcinoma. The V call is TRBV5-5, the J call TRBJ2-3; the D gene is possibly TRBD2 (5 bases). CDR3 bases: TGTGCCAGCAGCTATCAGACTATCCTTACAACAGATACGCAGTATTTT. As protein: CASSYQTILTTDTQYF.